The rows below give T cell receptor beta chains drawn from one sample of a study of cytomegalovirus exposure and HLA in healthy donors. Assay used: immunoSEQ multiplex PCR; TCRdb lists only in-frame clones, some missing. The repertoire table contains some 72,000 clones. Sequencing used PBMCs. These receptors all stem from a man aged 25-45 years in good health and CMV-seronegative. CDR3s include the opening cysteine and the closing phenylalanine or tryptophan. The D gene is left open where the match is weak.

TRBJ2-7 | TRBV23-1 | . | CASSQTLYRAPSYEQYF | TGCGCCAGCAGTCAAACCCTTTACAGGGCTCCCTCCTACGAGCAGTACTTC
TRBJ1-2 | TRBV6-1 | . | CASRAGHGYTF | TGTGCCAGCAGGGCAGGGCATGGCTACACCTTC
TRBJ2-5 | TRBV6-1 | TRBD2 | CASRGLALETQYF | TGTGCCAGCAGGGGACTAGCGTTGGAGACCCAGTACTTC
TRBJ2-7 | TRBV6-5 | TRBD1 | CASEGTGDYEQYF | TGTGCCAGCGAAGGGACAGGGGACTACGAGCAGTACTTC
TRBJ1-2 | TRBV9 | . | CASSVEQEINYGYTF | TGTGCCAGCAGCGTAGAACAGGAAATTAACTATGGCTACACCTTC
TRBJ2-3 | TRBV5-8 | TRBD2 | CASSLGLAGPTDTQYF | TGTGCCAGCAGCTTGGGACTAGCGGGACCCACAGATACGCAGTATTTT
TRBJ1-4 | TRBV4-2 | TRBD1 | CASSQDRGRREKLFF | TGTGCCAGCAGCCAAGATAGGGGGCGTAGGGAAAAACTGTTTTTT
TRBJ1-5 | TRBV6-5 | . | CASSPPGGGQPQHF | TGTGCCAGCAGTCCCCCGGGGGGCGGGCAGCCCCAGCATTTT
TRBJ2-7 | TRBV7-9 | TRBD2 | CASSSLAADYEQYF | TGTGCCAGCAGCTCACTAGCGGCCGACTACGAGCAGTACTTC
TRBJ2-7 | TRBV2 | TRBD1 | CASSEPISDRGKYYEQYF | TGTGCCAGCAGTGAACCGATTTCGGACAGGGGAAAGTATTACGAGCAGTACTTC
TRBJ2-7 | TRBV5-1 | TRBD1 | CASSLQGQGYEQYF | TGCGCCAGCAGCTTACAGGGACAGGGGTACGAGCAGTACTTC
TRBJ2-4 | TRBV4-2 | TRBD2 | CASSQEGISGGSKNIQYF | TGTGCCAGCAGCCAAGAGGGCATTAGCGGGGGTTCCAAAAACATTCAGTACTTC
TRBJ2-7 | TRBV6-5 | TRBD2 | CASSPGLAGFYEQYF | TGTGCCAGCAGCCCTGGACTAGCGGGTTTCTACGAGCAGTACTTC
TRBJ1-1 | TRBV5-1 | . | CASSLFGQLNTEAFF | TGCGCCAGCAGCTTATTCGGACAGCTCAACACTGAAGCTTTCTTT
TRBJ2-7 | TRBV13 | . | CASSPAWGEHSYEQYF | TGTGCCAGCAGCCCCGCTTGGGGGGAACATTCCTACGAGCAGTACTTC
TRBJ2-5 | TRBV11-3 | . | CASSLRETQYF | TGTGCCAGCAGCTTGAGAGAGACCCAGTACTTC
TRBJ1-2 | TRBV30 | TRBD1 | CAWSGGQGGYTF | TGTGCCTGGAGTGGGGGACAGGGAGGCTACACCTTC
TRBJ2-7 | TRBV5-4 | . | CASSRGGQSSYEQYF | TGTGCCAGCAGCAGGGGGGGGCAGAGCTCCTACGAGCAGTACTTC
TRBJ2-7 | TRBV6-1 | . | CASSEAWWSSYEQYF | TGTGCCAGCAGTGAAGCGTGGTGGAGTTCCTACGAGCAGTACTTC
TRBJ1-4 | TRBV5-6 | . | CASSFLSPGAEKLFF | TGTGCCAGCAGCTTTCTTTCTCCGGGAGCTGAAAAACTGTTTTTT
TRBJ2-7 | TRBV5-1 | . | CASTQGPSAYEQYF | TGCGCCAGCACCCAGGGGCCGTCAGCCTACGAGCAGTACTTC
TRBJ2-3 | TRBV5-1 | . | CASSLEPRTAQYF | TGCGCCAGCAGCTTGGAACCCCGGACAGCGCAGTATTTT
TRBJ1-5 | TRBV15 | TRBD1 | CATSTMTGGFGNQPQHF | TGTGCCACCAGCACGATGACAGGGGGCTTTGGCAATCAGCCCCAGCATTTT
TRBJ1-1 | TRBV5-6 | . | CASSFFWAMLNTEAFF | TGTGCCAGCAGCTTCTTCTGGGCTATGTTGAACACTGAAGCTTTCTTT
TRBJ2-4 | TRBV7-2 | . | CASSLLPRGDIQYF | TGTGCCAGCAGCTTACTTCCCAGGGGGGACATTCAGTACTTC
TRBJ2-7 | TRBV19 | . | CASSMSSGEQYF | TGTGCCAGTAGTATGTCGAGCGGCGAGCAGTACTTC
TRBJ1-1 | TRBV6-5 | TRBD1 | CATSGQGNTEAFF | TGTGCCACCTCCGGACAGGGGAACACTGAAGCTTTCTTT
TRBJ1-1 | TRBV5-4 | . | CASSLGWGLSTEAFF | TGTGCCAGCAGTCTTGGGTGGGGCTTGAGCACTGAAGCTTTCTTT
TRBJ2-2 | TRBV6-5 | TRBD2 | CASSYATSGDTGELFF | TGTGCCAGCAGTTACGCAACTAGCGGAGACACCGGGGAGCTGTTTTTT
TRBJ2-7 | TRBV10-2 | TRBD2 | CASGLAGGDEQYF | TGCGCCAGCGGACTAGCGGGGGGGGACGAGCAGTACTTC
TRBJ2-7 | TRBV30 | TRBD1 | CAWSRGTGLKEQYF | TGTGCCTGGAGTCGCGGGACAGGGCTCAAAGAGCAGTACTTC
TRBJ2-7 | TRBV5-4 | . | CASSLEGAYSYEQYF | TGTGCCAGCAGCTTAGAAGGGGCTTATTCCTACGAGCAGTACTTC
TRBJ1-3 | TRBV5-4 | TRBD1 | CASSLPQGAGNTIYF | TGTGCCAGCAGCTTACCTCAGGGGGCTGGAAACACCATATATTTT
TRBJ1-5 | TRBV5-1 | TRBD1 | CASSLDGRGPNQPQHF | TGCGCCAGCAGCTTGGATGGCAGGGGGCCCAATCAGCCCCAGCATTTT